The 25 T cell receptor beta chains listed next were all sequenced from one sample in a study of identical twins. TCRdb reanalysed the 5' RACE reads using MiXCR and keeps one entry per CDR3 protein. The sample holds some 250,000 distinct CDR3 sequences; 6.5% are singletons and the top ten take 13% to 15%. Another study also made use of these data, one on T cells expressing NK-cell markers.

Sequenced material: CD8+ T cells sorted from blood. Receptors were obtained from a woman under 30 in good health.

The genes are TRBV10-3 and TRBJ2-1; 13 bases line up with TRBD2. Germline V CDR1 and CDR2: ENHRY, SYGVKD. The CDR3 has 16 residues. V trimming: 3 bases; J trimming: 9 bases; junction bases outside the gene matches: 8. CDR3 bases: TGTGCCATCAGTGACCCCGGACTAGCGGGAGCAGGTGAGCAGTTCTTC. This gives the protein CAISDPGLAGAGEQFF.

This rearrangement joins TRBV29-1 to TRBJ2-5; tentative D call: TRBD2 (6 bases). V was shortened by 5 bases and J by 5 bases, with 9 bases between the two germline ends. Germline CDR1 is SQVTM and CDR2 is ANQGSEA. The CDR3 runs to 11 residues. The CDR3 region is CSVLAGETQYF. CDR3 coding DNA: TGCAGCGTTCTCGCGGGGGAGACCCAGTACTTC.

This clonotype occurred many times. The junction departs from the called germline gene at one end, perhaps through a read error. The gene calls are TRBV7-2 and TRBJ2-1; possibly TRBD1 for D (6 bases). Germline V gives CDR1 SGHTA, CDR2 FQGNSA. This CDR3 region has 11 residues. The CDR3 loop is CASSLVQGFIF. CDR3 bases: TGTGCCAGCAGCTTAGTACAGGGCTTTATCTTC.

The sample holds many counts of this clonotype. The rearrangement links TRBV20-1 to TRBJ2-1, with D perhaps matching TRBD2 (5 bases). CDR1 is DFQATT, CDR2 SNEGSKA, per germline (reference sequence). This CDR3 region has 13 residues. V lost 3 bases and J lost 6, with 12 bases in between. The CDR3 spells CSARLAGSNEQFF. For the CDR3, the DNA is TGCAGTGCTAGGCTAGCTGGGAGCAATGAGCAGTTCTTC.

Concerning this clonotype: This may come from a read error, since a much larger clone is one base off. The rearrangement joins TRBV12-3 or TRBV12-4 to TRBJ1-1; 7 positions match TRBD1. The ends lost 5 bases at V and 6 bases at J; junction bases unmatched: 6. The length of the CDR3 is 13 residues. In DNA, the CDR3 is TGTGCCAGCAGTCCGACAGGGAGGGCTGAAGCTTTCTTT. Encoded protein: CASSPTGRAEAFF.

This clonotype has at least ten counts. The chain links TRBV11-2 to TRBJ1-1; D is ambiguous. Germline V CDR1 and CDR2: SGHAT, FQNNGV. The V end was cut by 5 bases, the J end by 2 bases, with 9 bases between. The CDR3 is 13 amino acids. The CDR3 reads CASSLYTNTEAFF. The CDR3 DNA sequence: TGTGCCAGCAGCCTGTATACTAACACTGAAGCTTTCTTT.

The table lists this clonotype with a few counts. The CDR3 spells CASTTSVLASGEQYF. In nucleotides, the CDR3 is TGTGCCAGCACCACAAGCGTACTAGCGTCAGGGGAGCAGTACTTC. The V gene is TRBV25-1, the J gene TRBJ2-7; 7 bases agree with TRBD2. The CDR3 spans 15 residues. Unmatched junction bases numbered 16, after V lost 7 bases and J lost 7 bases. CDR1 and CDR2 from the germline V gene are MGHDK and SYGVNS.

The chain joins TRBV21-1 to TRBJ2-7; the table's D call, TRBD1, has no DNA check behind it. TRBV21-1 is labeled a pseudogene. The CDR3 runs to 16 residues. In DNA, the CDR3 is TGTGCCAGCAGCAAACTTTGGGGCAGCACCCCTTACGAGCAGTACTTC. It is translated as CASSKLWGSTPYEQYF.

This clonotype was counted between two and nine times. The V and J genes are TRBV10-2 and TRBJ1-1; perhaps TRBD1 as D (5 bases). Trimming shortened V by 0 bases and J by 12 bases, and 8 bases separated the two germline ends. The CDR3 runs to 11 residues. Germline CDR1 WSHSY, CDR2 SAAADI. CDR3 region: CASSESGGTFF. CDR3 nucleotide sequence: TGCGCCAGCAGTGAGTCGGGGGGGACTTTCTTT.

The chain links TRBV5-7 to TRBJ1-5; 11 bases are shared with TRBD1. TRBV5-7 is placed among ORFs of uncertain function. This CDR3 contains 15 residues. The trim removed 4 bases at V and 6 bases at J, leaving 6 bases unmatched. The CDR3 is CASSGPDRGLQPQHF. In DNA form, the CDR3 reads TGTGCCAGCAGCGGGCCGGACAGGGGGCTTCAGCCCCAGCATTTT.

The CDR3 region has the DNA TGTGCCAGCAGCTTAGTGGCCAGCTTATTTTCCTACGAGCAGTACTTC. It codes for CASSLVASLFSYEQYF. V usage is TRBV7-2 and J usage is TRBJ2-7; D gene uncertain. Germline CDR1 reads SGHTA; CDR2 reads FQGNSA. Trimming cost V 1 base and J 1 base, with 14 bases left between them. This CDR3 comprises 16 residues.

This clonotype was seen more than once but under ten times. J is TRBJ1-1 and V is TRBV27; no firm D call. V lost 6 bases and J lost 3, with 11 bases in between. The CDR3 length is 13 residues. Per the germline V gene, CDR1 is MNHEY and CDR2 is SMNVEV (reference sequence). The CDR3 bases are TGTGCCAGCAGCGGCCGGGGTCACACTGAAGCTTTCTTT. Protein sequence: CASSGRGHTEAFF.

There are a few counts of this clonotype. The V call is TRBV4-3, the J call TRBJ2-1; D is undetermined. Germline V lookup: CDR1 LGHNA, CDR2 YSLEER. The CDR3 covers 16 residues. V was trimmed by 0 bases and J by 10 bases, leaving 19 bases between them. CDR3 sequence: CASSQDTWPQVGEQFF. The CDR3 nucleotides read TGCGCCAGCAGCCAAGACACCTGGCCCCAAGTTGGAGAGCAGTTCTTC.

In its sample, this clonotype was seen many times. J is TRBJ2-5 and V is TRBV24-1; D perhaps matches TRBD2 (5 bases). Per germline, CDR1 KGHDR and CDR2 SFDVKD. This CDR3 comprises 15 residues. Trimming cost V 5 bases and J 5 bases, with 17 bases left between them. The CDR3 DNA sequence: TGTGCCACCAGTGCCTGGACTTCATCCGGGGAGACCCAGTACTTC. Its translation: CATSAWTSSGETQYF.

There are a few counts of this clonotype. This rearrangement joins TRBV5-1 to TRBJ2-1, with 7 bases identical to TRBD2. CDR3 length equals 16 residues. With V trimmed by 1 base and J by 0 bases, 4 bases remained unmatched. CDR1 is SGHRS and CDR2 is YFSETQ in the germline V gene. CDR3 bases: TGCGCCAGCAGCTTGTTCCGGGGGGACTCCTACAATGAGCAGTTCTTC. This translates into CASSLFRGDSYNEQFF.

This chain joins TRBV9 and TRBJ2-5; 8 bases line up with TRBD2. Trimming at V came to 0 bases and at J to 7 bases, leaving 8 bases not matched to a gene. The germline V gene encodes CDR1 SGDLS and CDR2 YYNGEE. The CDR3 totals 15 residues. The CDR3 here is CASSVGQRESGTQYF. CDR3 in DNA: TGTGCCAGCAGCGTAGGTCAGCGGGAGTCTGGGACCCAGTACTTC.

Only one count was recorded for this clonotype. CDR3 amino acids: CASSQGEPWPPKIYNEQFF. The CDR3 DNA is TGTGCCAGCAGCCAGGGGGAACCGTGGCCACCCAAAATCTACAATGAGCAGTTCTTC. The rearrangement joins TRBV3-1 to TRBJ2-1; the D call may be TRBD1 or TRBD2 (5 bases each). CDR3 length: 19 residues. V was trimmed by 3 bases and J by 3 bases, leaving 24 bases between them. Germline CDR1 LGHDT, CDR2 YNNKEL (reference sequence).

The rearrangement joins TRBV27 to TRBJ2-2; D perhaps matches TRBD1 (5 bases). Germline V CDR1 and CDR2: MNHEY, SMNVEV (reference sequence). This CDR3 contains 15 residues. V lost 3 bases and J 2 bases, leaving 10 bases between the germline ends. CDR3 coding DNA: TGTGCCAGCAGTTTTGGCAGGGCTAACACCGGGGAGCTGTTTTTT. Translating it yields CASSFGRANTGELFF.

This clonotype was counted a few times. J is TRBJ2-6 and V is TRBV14; D possibly corresponds to TRBD2 (6 bases). The CDR3 has 18 residues. The V gene's germline CDR1 is SGHDN and CDR2 FVKESK. V dropped 0 bases and J dropped 0 bases, with 12 bases sitting between them. The chain's CDR3 is CASSQDWGVHSGANVLTF. The CDR3 bases are TGTGCCAGCAGCCAAGATTGGGGGGTCCACTCTGGGGCCAACGTCCTGACTTTC. Full variable domain (outside the CDR3, taken from reference TRBV14 and TRBJ2-6): EAGVTQFPSHSVIEKGQTVTLRCDPISGHDNLYWYRRVMGKEIKFLLHFVKESKQDESGMPNNRFLAERTGGTYSTLKVQPAELEDSGVYFCASSQDWGVHSGANVLTFGAGSRLTVL.

This clonotype appeared a few times. This chain connects TRBV27 to TRBJ2-7; D is uncertain. The ends were cut back, 5 bases at V and 2 bases at J, with 13 bases in the middle. CDR1 is MNHEY, CDR2 SMNVEV, per germline (reference sequence). This CDR3 is 14 amino acids long. CDR3 sequence: CASSGHEATYEQYF. The CDR3 DNA reads TGTGCCAGCAGTGGCCACGAGGCGACCTACGAGCAGTACTTC.

The table lists this clonotype with a few counts. V and J are TRBV12-3 or TRBV12-4 and TRBJ1-3; D gene unclear. The CDR3 loop spans 13 amino acids. Deletions cut 10 bases from V and 1 base from J, with 11 bases between. The CDR3 region is CAILGYSGNTIYF. CDR3 sequence (DNA): TGTGCCATCCTGGGGTATTCTGGAAACACCATATATTTT.

The V and J genes are TRBV20-1 and TRBJ2-3, with D maybe TRBD2 (5 bases). The CDR3 is 13 residues long. In germline, CDR1 is DFQATT, CDR2 SNEGSKA (reference sequence). Trimming stripped 6 bases from V and 3 bases from J, with 13 bases between. CDR3 sequence (DNA): TGCAGTGCGGCCAGCGGAGGAACAGATACGCAGTATTTT. Translation gives CSAASGGTDTQYF.

Ten or more counts support this clonotype. The chain couples TRBV9 to TRBJ1-3, with a weak D call TRBD1 (5 bases). Germline V gene data show CDR1 as SGDLS and CDR2 as YYNGEE. Trimming removed 0 bases at V and 0 bases at J, with 10 bases between. This CDR3 region has 16 residues. CDR3 sequence: CASSVGRGSSGNTIYF. Written as DNA, the CDR3 is TGTGCCAGCAGCGTAGGTCGGGGGAGCTCTGGAAACACCATATATTTT.

This clonotype was found many times. The chain is built from TRBV7-6 and TRBJ2-7, with D maybe TRBD1 (6 bases). V was clipped by 7 bases and J by 7 bases, with 20 bases between them. Germline assignment: CDR1 SGHVS and CDR2 FNYEAQ. This CDR3 contains 14 residues. Here the CDR3 reads CASIIAPGHPEQYF. The CDR3 nucleotides are TGTGCCAGCATCATTGCGCCGGGACACCCGGAGCAGTACTTC.

The chain combines TRBV25-1 with TRBJ2-3; perhaps D is TRBD1 or TRBD2 (6 bases each). The germline V gene encodes CDR1 MGHDK and CDR2 SYGVNS. Trimming took 4 bases from V and 3 from J, leaving 23 bases between them. The CDR3 covers 18 residues. The CDR3 reads CASSGERGWGAVTDTQYF. CDR3 sequence (DNA): TGTGCCAGCAGTGGGGAGAGGGGGTGGGGGGCTGTAACAGATACGCAGTATTTT. The full variable domain, completed using reference TRBV25-1 and TRBJ2-3, is EADIYQTPRYLVIGTGKKITLECSQTMGHDKMYWYQQDPGMELHLIHYSYGVNSTEKGDLSSESTVSRIRTEHFPLTLESARPSHTSQYLCASSGERGWGAVTDTQYFGPGTRLTVL.